Below are 6 T cell receptor beta chains sequenced from a single sample in a study of blood T cell repertoires in COVID-19. Clones were read by immunoSEQ multiplex PCR, and TCRdb kept only the in-frame ones, dropping some. The sample shows about 94,000 clones, about 74% of them seen only once. The sequenced sample was peripheral blood. These receptors were collected from a man in his 70s with COVID-19, enrolled during active disease.

The rearrangement joins TRBV28 to TRBJ2-2; 11 positions agree with TRBD1. The germline V gene encodes CDR1 MDHEN and CDR2 SYDVKM. The CDR3 contains 14 residues. The V segment lost 6 bases and the J segment 6 bases; nucleotides outside the gene matches: 3. Here the CDR3 DNA reads TGTGCCAGCAGAGGGACAGGGGGGTCCGGGGAGCTGTTTTTT. This encodes CASRGTGGSGELFF.

The rearrangement joins TRBV4-1 to TRBJ2-4; D might be TRBD2 (6 bases). This CDR3 has 14 amino acids. Germline V CDR1 and CDR2: MGHRA, YSYEKL. V lost 1 base and J 6 bases, leaving 10 bases between the germline ends. The CDR3 spells CASSQGLGGNIQYF. CDR3 DNA sequence: TGCGCCAGCAGCCAAGGTTTGGGGGGAAACATTCAGTACTTC.

CDR3 nucleotides: TGTGCCAGCAGCCAATCGCGGGCCGGAAACATTCAGTACTTC. Its translation is CASSQSRAGNIQYF. The rearrangement joins TRBV16 to TRBJ2-4; D might be TRBD2 (5 bases). CDR1 is KGHSY and CDR2 is FQNENV in the germline V gene. V lost 0 bases and J lost 6, with 9 bases in between. This CDR3 has 14 amino acids.

This clone was picked up a small number of times. The chain employs TRBV2 and TRBJ1-1; 9 bases are a match to TRBD1. The CDR3 contains 14 residues. Germline CDR1 SNHLY, CDR2 FYNNEI. The ends lost 6 bases at V and 7 bases at J; junction bases unmatched: 9. CDR3 sequence: CASSPGDRAIEAFF. CDR3 bases: TGTGCCAGCAGCCCTGGGGACAGGGCTATTGAAGCTTTCTTT.

V is TRBV19 and J is TRBJ1-1; a possible D gene is TRBD1 (5 bases). Germline V CDR1 and CDR2: LNHDA, SQIVND (reference sequence). CDR3 length: 11 amino acids. Trimming cost V 9 bases and J 2 bases, with 7 bases left between them. In DNA, the CDR3 is TGTGCCAGCAGGGATAACACTGAAGCTTTCTTT. Translation gives CASRDNTEAFF.

The V call is TRBV7-3, the J call TRBJ1-3; tentatively, D is TRBD1 (6 bases). With 2 bases removed from V and 8 bases from J, the gap between germline ends came to 13 bases. This CDR3 has 14 amino acids. Germline CDR1 reads SGHTA; CDR2 reads FQGTGA. CDR3 amino acids: CASSLLGQGDTIYF. The CDR3, as DNA: TGTGCCAGCAGCTTATTGGGACAAGGGGACACCATATATTTT.